Listed here are 11 T cell receptor beta chains from one sample, sequenced in a study of blood T cell repertoires in COVID-19. Sequencing used immunoSEQ multiplex PCR; TCRdb keeps in-frame clones, though not all of them. The sample has fewer than 200,000 clones, around four fifths seen once. Sequencing used peripheral blood. Every receptor here comes from a woman in her 70s with COVID-19, enrolled during active disease.

This chain uses TRBV24-1 with TRBJ2-1; weak D call: TRBD1 (6 bases). The V end lost 3 bases, the J end lost 12 bases, and 17 bases lay between the germline ends. Germline CDR1 and CDR2: KGHDR and SFDVKD. CDR3 length: 14 residues. As DNA, the CDR3 is TGTGCCACCAGTGATGACGTGGACAGCCGTGGGCAGTTCTTC. As protein: CATSDDVDSRGQFF.

This chain connects TRBV29-1 to TRBJ2-2; 8 bases map to TRBD2. J lost 5 bases, V lost 3 bases, and 11 bases had no gene match. The CDR3 runs 16 residues. CDR1 is SQVTM and CDR2 is ANQGSEA in the germline V gene. CDR3 in amino acids: CSVDGTSGFTTGELFF. As DNA, the CDR3 is TGCAGCGTTGACGGGACTAGTGGTTTTACGACCGGGGAGCTGTTTTTT.

This chain joins TRBV28 and TRBJ2-5; 7 positions agree with TRBD2. V shed 7 bases and J 5 bases; nucleotides not matched to a gene: 13. The CDR3 has 15 residues. Germline V gives CDR1 MDHEN, CDR2 SYDVKM. The CDR3 coding sequence is TGTGCCAGCACCGTACTAGCGCCCGCCGGGGAGACCCAGTACTTC. Protein sequence: CASTVLAPAGETQYF.

This clone has just a few counts. The chain links TRBV2 to TRBJ1-5; D call uncertain. The V and J ends lost 7 bases and 10 bases respectively, with 14 bases between them. The V gene's germline CDR1 is SNHLY and CDR2 FYNNEI. The CDR3 extends over 12 amino acids. This CDR3 is CASKEGRDPQHF. The DNA of the CDR3 is TGTGCCAGCAAAGAGGGAAGAGATCCCCAGCATTTT.

The chain joins TRBV3-1 (or the pseudogene TRBV3-2) to TRBJ2-7; TRBD2 agrees at 11 bases. CDR3 length: 16 amino acids. Germline trimming cut 0 bases from V and 3 bases from J; bases unmatched to any gene: 4. Per germline, CDR1 LGHDT and CDR2 YNNKEL (reference sequence). The DNA for the CDR3 is TGTGCCAGCAGCCAAGATGGGACTAGCGGTTACTACGAGCAGTACTTC. Amino acids: CASSQDGTSGYYEQYF.

The rearrangement uses TRBV19 and TRBJ2-7, with 7 bases matching TRBD1. Germline CDR1 and CDR2: LNHDA and SQIVND (reference sequence). This CDR3 is built from 14 residues. J lost 3 bases, V lost 8 bases, and 10 bases had no gene match. In DNA form, the CDR3 reads TGTGCCAGTGCTCGAGGGACAGCGTACTACGAGCAGTACTTC. This gives the protein CASARGTAYYEQYF.

The CDR3 DNA reads as TGCAGCGTTGTGGAGTTGGAAGCTTTCTTT. Translating it yields CSVVELEAFF. This sequence joins TRBV29-1 and TRBJ1-1; no clear D gene. This CDR3 is built from 10 residues. The germline V and J ends were trimmed by 4 bases and 8 bases, with 8 bases remaining between them. Germline V gene data show CDR1 as SQVTM and CDR2 as ANQGSEA.

The V and J genes are TRBV30 and TRBJ2-7; TRBD2 is a possible D gene (6 bases). The V and J ends lost 3 bases and 11 bases respectively, with 20 bases between them. There are 13 residues in the CDR3. Germline CDR1 GTSNPN, CDR2 SVGIG (reference sequence). The CDR3 DNA follows: TGTGCCTGGAGGGGATCCGCGGGATATGTAAAGTACTTC. Translated: CAWRGSAGYVKYF. Using reference TRBV30 and TRBJ2-7 for the parts outside the CDR3, the full variable domain is SQTIHQWPATLVQPVGSPLSLECTVEGTSNPNLYWYRQAAGRGLQLLFYSVGIGQISSEVPQNLSASRPQDRQFILSSKKLLLSDSGFYLCAWRGSAGYVKYFGPGTRLTVT.

This clone was detected a few times. The gene calls are TRBV6-2 or TRBV6-3 and TRBJ2-3, with 7 positions matching TRBD2. The CDR3 sequence is 16 residues long. CDR1 MNHEY and CDR2 SVGEGT come from the germline V gene. V gave up 6 bases and J gave up 0 bases; unmatched junction bases: 9. CDR3 bases: TGTGCCAGCAGCCCCGGGAGGTATATAAGCACAGATACGCAGTATTTT. This sequence encodes CASSPGRYISTDTQYF.

This chain connects TRBV24-1 to TRBJ2-7, with unresolved D. This CDR3 is built from 11 residues. From germline, CDR1 is KGHDR and CDR2 SFDVKD. V dropped 4 bases and J dropped 2 bases, with 2 bases sitting between them. The CDR3 protein is CATSDTYEQYF. CDR3 nucleotide sequence: TGTGCCACCAGTGACACCTACGAGCAGTACTTC.

This sequence joins TRBV19 and TRBJ2-2, with D possibly TRBD1 on 5 matching bases. The CDR3 totals 16 residues. Germline CDR1 LNHDA, CDR2 SQIVND (reference sequence). Trimming removed 5 bases at V and 0 bases at J, with 13 bases between. The CDR3 is CASSVRTSTNTGELFF. CDR3 bases: TGTGCCAGTAGTGTCCGGACATCCACGAACACCGGGGAGCTGTTTTTT.